The source of this T cell receptor beta chain is a study of shared clonotypes between healthy human individuals. This CDR3 contains 11 residues. V lost 3 bases, J lost 7 bases, and 8 bases lay in between. Per germline, CDR1 SGHNT and CDR2 YYREEE (reference sequence). Turning to this clone: Its antigen remains unknown. The sample holds other DNA sequences that translate to the same CDR3.

Produced via immunoSEQ multiplex PCR; TCRdb's table is partial and in-frame only. The repertoire holds around 620,000 clones, with approximately 95% as singletons. General observations from the study: The authors expected sequencing depth to affect clonotype sharing among donors.

Naive CD8 cells were CD45RO-negative, positively selected for CCR7, excluding terminally differentiated effector memory CD45RA+ cells. The study enrolled healthy HIV-negative adults without recent acute infections or vaccinations as donors. Sequenced: naive CD8+ T cells sorted from blood. The clonotype comes from a woman between 25 and 40 years old in good health. The V gene is TRBV5-4, the J gene TRBJ2-7; D is ambiguous. CDR3 in amino acids: CASSSVGEQYF. CDR3 nucleotide sequence: TGTGCCAGCAGCTCCGTTGGGGAGCAGTACTTC.